This TCR beta chain emerged from a study of cytomegalovirus exposure and HLA in healthy donors. In the PCR, 60 Vbeta and 13 Jbeta primers were used. This table comes from immunoSEQ multiplex PCR, and its TCRdb copy is limited to in-frame clones, with some not included. The sample holds 130,000 to 150,000 clones, roughly 79% seen once. The germline gives CDR1 SGHTA, CDR2 FQGTGA. After removal of 5 bases from V and 1 base from J, the junction contained 7 bases not matched to a gene. The CDR3 length is 16 residues. This chain uses TRBV7-3 with TRBJ2-3; 9 bases agree with TRBD2. The receptor comes from a male donor in good health and CMV-seronegative. The sequenced sample was PBMCs. CDR3 region: CASSLTSGLGTDTQYF. The CDR3 DNA reads TGTGCCAGCAGCCTCACTAGCGGGCTGGGCACAGATACGCAGTATTTT.